What follows are 9 T cell receptor beta chains derived from one specimen sequenced in a study of blood T cells in healthy people across ages. A J-beta primer mix and a sample-barcoded 5' primer were used in a second PCR of about 7 to 11 cycles. TCRdb ran MiXCR on the 5' RACE reads and lists one entry per CDR3 protein. The repertoire holds 1.5 million to 2 million distinct CDR3 sequences, with roughly 32% as singletons. The sample consisted of blood. The receptors stem from a woman in her 30s in good health.

The chain couples TRBV28 to TRBJ2-7, with D perhaps matching TRBD2 (5 bases). The ends were cut back, 3 bases at V and 6 bases at J, with 15 bases in the middle. The germline gives CDR1 MDHEN, CDR2 SYDVKM. The CDR3 runs 14 residues. CDR3 coding DNA: TGTGCCAGCAGTTTGTCGGCCCCACGGGGCGAGCAGTACTTC. It yields the protein CASSLSAPRGEQYF.

Note on this clonotype: With a much larger clone just one base away, this may be a read error. The chain joins TRBV29-1 to TRBJ1-4; D is unresolved. This CDR3 region has 17 residues. Germline lookup yields CDR1 SQVTM and CDR2 ANQGSEA. CDR3 nucleotide sequence: TGCAGCGGGATACGGGGAGACATTATTGCAACTAATGAAAAACGGTTTTTT. Translation: CSGIRGDIIATNEKRFF.

V and J are TRBV20-1 and TRBJ2-1; 12 nucleotides agree with TRBD2. The DNA end favors TRBJ2-7, so the J call may be wrong. Germline CDR1 is DFQATT and CDR2 is SNEGSKA (reference sequence). This CDR3 is built from 17 residues. This CDR3 reads CSARGLAGAPSYNEQYF. As DNA, the CDR3 is TGCAGTGCTAGAGGACTAGCGGGGGCCCCCTCCTACAATGAGCAGTACTTC.

The chain carries TRBV7-9 and TRBJ2-7; 9 nucleotides agree with TRBD2. Losses at the gene ends were 0 bases for V and 6 bases for J; bases not matched to a gene: 9. CDR1 is SEHNR and CDR2 is FQNEAQ in the germline V gene (reference sequence). The CDR3 covers 16 residues. This CDR3 reads CASSLAGGGALSEQYF. The CDR3 DNA reads as TGTGCCAGCAGCTTAGCGGGCGGGGGGGCCCTCTCCGAGCAGTACTTC. The full variable domain, rest sourced from reference TRBV7-9 and TRBJ2-7, is DTGVSQNPRHKITKRGQNVTFRCDPISEHNRLYWYRQTLGQGPEFLTYFQNEAQLEKSRLLSDRFSAERPKGSFSTLEIQRTEQGDSAMYLCASSLAGGGALSEQYFGPGTRLTVT.

The chain employs TRBV20-1 and TRBJ2-3, with TRBD2 matching 7 bases. Germline lookup yields CDR1 DFQATT and CDR2 SNEGSKA (reference sequence). Germline trimming cut 4 bases from V and 0 bases from J; bases unmatched to any gene: 13. CDR3 length equals 17 residues. This CDR3 is CSAKGLVGEASTDTQYF. The CDR3 DNA sequence: TGCAGTGCTAAAGGACTAGTGGGAGAGGCCAGCACAGATACGCAGTATTTT.

This clonotype was observed many times. The chain combines TRBV4-1 with TRBJ2-3; D call uncertain. The CDR3 is 13 amino acids. V lost 3 bases and J lost 6, with 10 bases in between. Germline CDR1 and CDR2: MGHRA and YSYEKL. The CDR3: CASSHPGMDTQYF. CDR3 DNA sequence: TGCGCCAGCAGCCACCCCGGTATGGATACGCAGTATTTT.

The V and J genes are TRBV6-1 and TRBJ1-2, with TRBD1 as a possible D gene (6 bases). Germline V lookup: CDR1 MNHNS, CDR2 SASEGT. The CDR3 extends over 14 amino acids. With 6 bases removed from V and 5 bases from J, the gap between germline ends came to 16 bases. The CDR3 DNA reads as TGTGCCAGCAGGGTGGACAGTCTCCGGTATGGCTACACCTTC. Its translation is CASRVDSLRYGYTF.

In this sample, this clonotype turned up many times. DNA of the CDR3: TGTGCCAGCACCAGAGGACAGGGCGGAAACATTCAGTACTTC. Translated: CASTRGQGGNIQYF. V and J are TRBV11-2 and TRBJ2-4; 8 bases are a match to TRBD1. This CDR3 spans 14 amino acids. The junction had 8 bases not matched to a gene; V was cut back by 7 bases and J by 6 bases. Looked up from germline, CDR1 is SGHAT and CDR2 is FQNNGV.

This clonotype was observed a handful of times. This sequence joins TRBV5-1 and TRBJ2-7; TRBD2 matches at 8 bases. This CDR3 spans 17 amino acids. Germline CDR1 reads SGHRS; CDR2 reads YFSETQ. V was clipped by 3 bases and J by 3 bases; unmatched bases: 14. The CDR3 coding sequence is TGCGCCAGCAGCTCGGGGAGCGGGAGACCGGGAAGCTACGAGCAGTACTTC. As protein: CASSSGSGRPGSYEQYF.